This T cell receptor beta chain derives from a study of T cell repertoires in cytomegalovirus infection. Across the whole study: The authors used CMV epitopes that were HLA-C-restricted (recently identified) and HLA-B-restricted (well studied). Indicated by public TCR beta signatures were CMV infection and matching HLA type. Study conclusions and caveats: HLA-C-restricted, CMV-specific TCR beta clonotypes were dominant ex vivo. Public TCR beta family frequency separated CMV-and-HLA carriers, including in an independent cohort.

Trimming took 0 bases from V and 4 from J, leaving 9 bases between them. The CDR3 loop spans 14 amino acids. Germline V lookup: CDR1 LGHNA, CDR2 YSLEER. This clonotype was seen at least ten times. Its antigen is not known. TCRdb reprocessed the reads with MiXCR, giving one entry per CDR3 protein. The repertoire holds approximately 770,000 distinct CDR3 sequences, about 29% seen once, with less than 15% in the top ten. The chain combines TRBV4-3 with TRBJ1-2; D call uncertain. This TCR derives from a human donor in good health (CMV status not recorded). Some clones in this sample may be carry-over from other donors' samples. Sequencing was performed on cultured CD8+ T cells from PBMCs, taken from culture after CMV antigen stimulation. The CDR3 here is CASSQEWFTYGYTF. The CDR3 DNA follows: TGCGCCAGCAGCCAAGAGTGGTTCACCTATGGCTACACCTTC.